The 6 T cell receptor beta chains below all came from one sample that was sequenced in a study of T cell responses to AZD1222 COVID-19 vaccine. Data came from immunoSEQ multiplex PCR; TCRdb stores just in-frame clones and leaves some out. The repertoire holds about 140,000 clones, with approximately 92% as singletons. Here the sequenced sample was peripheral blood, taken 28 days after the second AZD1222 dose. All receptors derive from an adult who received the AZD1222 COVID-19 vaccine.

The chain employs TRBV7-9 and TRBJ2-1; 8 nucleotides match TRBD2. Trimming took 4 bases from V and 0 from J; bases not matched to a gene: 8. This CDR3 has 17 residues. Germline V gene lookup returns CDR1 SEHNR and CDR2 FQNEAQ (reference sequence). CDR3 sequence: CASSSGRGGSSYNEQFF. CDR3 nucleotides: TGTGCCAGCAGCTCCGGACGGGGGGGTAGCTCCTACAATGAGCAGTTCTTC.

This chain joins TRBV6-6 and TRBJ1-6, with a weak D call TRBD1 (5 bases). The CDR3 covers 14 residues. The germline V and J ends were trimmed by 6 bases and 7 bases, with 13 bases remaining between them. Germline V gives CDR1 MNHNY, CDR2 SVGAGI (reference sequence). The CDR3 DNA reads TGTGCCAGCAGCCCTCAGGGAAACAATTCACCCCTCCACTTT. As protein: CASSPQGNNSPLHF.

The chain combines TRBV12-3 or TRBV12-4 with TRBJ1-1; 7 bases are a match to TRBD1. V shed 7 bases and J 8 bases; nucleotides not matched to a gene: 7. The CDR3 covers 12 residues. DNA for the CDR3: TGTGCCAGCAAATCACAGGGGAAGGAAGCTTTCTTT. Amino acid sequence: CASKSQGKEAFF.

V and J are TRBV3-1 (or the pseudogene TRBV3-2) and TRBJ2-3, with 11 bases lining up with TRBD2. CDR3 size: 19 residues. Germline loops: CDR1 LGHDT, CDR2 YNNKEL (reference sequence). V was clipped by 3 bases and J by 2 bases; unmatched bases: 13. The CDR3, as DNA: TGTGCCAGCAGCCAGGTCTGGCTAGCGGGGGGCCCTGCCACAGATACGCAGTATTTT. This sequence encodes CASSQVWLAGGPATDTQYF.

A single count supports this clone. CDR3 sequence reads: CATSRTNNGNQPQHF. In DNA form, the CDR3 reads TGTGCCACCAGCAGGACTAATAATGGCAATCAGCCCCAGCATTTT. The rearrangement links TRBV15 to TRBJ1-5; no reliable D call. V lost 3 bases and J lost 2, with 11 bases in between. This CDR3 is built from 15 residues. Germline V gives CDR1 LNHNV, CDR2 YYDKDF (reference sequence).

This clone was detected only once. In DNA, the CDR3 is TGTGCCAGCAGCTCTCAGTCCCCACAGGGCCTGGGAAACACCATATATTTT. It yields the protein CASSSQSPQGLGNTIYF. The chain links TRBV7-9 to TRBJ1-3; D is perhaps TRBD1 (6 bases). This CDR3 is 17 amino acids long. V shed 4 bases and J shed 4 bases, with 20 bases lying between them. CDR1 SEHNR and CDR2 FQNEAQ come from the germline V gene (reference sequence).